Below are 20 T cell receptor beta chains sequenced from a single sample in a study of T-cell reconstitution after alpha-beta-depleted transplantation in children. The TCRbeta library was prepared with unique molecular identifiers. Each CDR3 protein gets one entry after TCRdb re-called the PCR reads with MiXCR. Of some 43,000 distinct CDR3 sequences in the sample, 7.5% to 10% were seen once. Sequenced material: PBMCs, mostly from graft donor cells, taken 60 days after TCRalphabeta/CD19-depleted stem cell transplant. The receptors come from a male patient aged 2 to 10 who had a stem cell transplant for chronic granulomatous disease, so the T cells may come from the graft donor.

This clonotype has at least ten counts. This may stem from a read error, because a much larger clone lies one nucleotide away. The chain has TRBV7-6 and TRBJ1-3; 7 positions match TRBD1. Losses at the gene ends were 5 bases for V and 0 bases for J; bases not matched to a gene: 7. Germline V gene data show CDR1 as SGHVS and CDR2 as FNYEAQ. The CDR3 runs 16 residues. The CDR3 here is CASSGGTAISGNTIYF. The CDR3 DNA follows: TGTGCCAGCAGCGGGGGGACAGCAATCTCTGGAAACACCATATATTTT.

In its sample, this clonotype was seen many times. The rearrangement uses TRBV27 and TRBJ2-3; 7 nucleotides align to TRBD1. Per germline, CDR1 MNHEY and CDR2 SMNVEV (reference sequence). The J segment lost 2 bases and the V segment lost 5 bases, leaving 10 bases of the junction unmatched. The CDR3 runs to 16 residues. CDR3 residues: CASSLHRGWSTDTQYF. The CDR3 DNA follows: TGTGCCAGCAGTCTGCACAGGGGTTGGTCCACAGATACGCAGTATTTT.

This clonotype was seen repeatedly, ten times or more. The rearrangement links TRBV9 to TRBJ1-6; TRBD1 is a possible D gene (5 bases). V dropped 2 bases and J dropped 7 bases, with 13 bases sitting between them. The CDR3 covers 15 residues. CDR1 SGDLS and CDR2 YYNGEE come from the germline V gene. This CDR3 reads CASSVAGSLNSPLHF. The DNA for the CDR3 is TGTGCCAGCAGCGTTGCAGGGTCCCTGAATTCACCCCTCCACTTT.

The CDR3 is CASSSRQSANEKLFF. CDR3 nucleotides: TGTGCCAGCAGTTCCCGACAGTCAGCTAATGAAAAACTGTTTTTT. The V gene is TRBV12-3 or TRBV12-4, the J gene TRBJ1-4; D is perhaps TRBD1 (5 bases). V dropped 4 bases and J dropped 3 bases, with 12 bases sitting between them. The CDR3 has 15 amino acids.

The sample holds a few counts of this clonotype. The chain has TRBV20-1 and TRBJ1-2; 8 bases match TRBD1. V was pared by 6 bases and J by 7 bases, with 13 bases of the junction left unmatched. CDR1 and CDR2 (germline): DFQATT, SNEGSKA (reference sequence). The CDR3 totals 14 residues. CDR3 in amino acids: CSARRTGGRAGYTF. In DNA, the CDR3 is TGCAGTGCGCGACGAACAGGGGGAAGGGCTGGCTACACCTTC.

This clonotype was recorded at least ten times. As DNA, the CDR3 is TGTGCCAGCAGCCCTCCGACAGGGGGTCTCGGTGAGCAGTTCTTC. Translating it yields CASSPPTGGLGEQFF. This chain uses TRBV27 with TRBJ2-1; 9 nucleotides match TRBD1. CDR3 length: 15 amino acids. V was clipped by 6 bases and J by 9 bases; unmatched bases: 12. Per germline, CDR1 MNHEY and CDR2 SMNVEV (reference sequence).

This clonotype was seen a few times. This chain connects TRBV15 to TRBJ2-5, with D perhaps matching TRBD1 (6 bases). The V gene's germline CDR1 is LNHNV and CDR2 YYDKDF (reference sequence). This CDR3 region has 14 residues. V was cut by 0 bases and J by 4 bases, with 9 bases left in between. The CDR3 DNA follows: TGTGCCACCAGCAGAGACAGGGGACGAGAGACCCAGTACTTC. Translation gives CATSRDRGRETQYF.

Many counts were recorded for this clonotype. The chain is built from TRBV9 and TRBJ2-1; TRBD2 matches 8 bases. V lost 0 bases to trimming and J lost 3 bases; unmatched junction nucleotides: 5. Germline V gene lookup returns CDR1 SGDLS and CDR2 YYNGEE. This CDR3 has 16 residues. The CDR3 region is CASSVAAGGSYNEQFF. In nucleotides, the CDR3 is TGTGCCAGCAGCGTAGCGGCGGGAGGAAGCTACAATGAGCAGTTCTTC.

This clonotype was seen repeatedly, ten times or more. CDR3 loop: CASSPTGSTEFF. The DNA for the CDR3 is TGTGCCAGCAGCCCCACCGGGTCAACGGAATTCTTC. The V and J genes are TRBV12-3 or TRBV12-4 and TRBJ2-1; D unclear. The V end lost 6 bases, the J end lost 16 bases, and 19 bases lay between the germline ends. This CDR3 region has 12 residues.

This clonotype was seen a few times. V gene TRBV6-1 combines with J gene TRBJ1-2; D may be TRBD1 (6 bases). The CDR3 covers 13 residues. Trimming took off 6 bases at V and 3 bases at J, with 11 bases between the two ends. Germline assignment: CDR1 MNHNS and CDR2 SASEGT. The CDR3 here is CASSPQGDYGYTF. For the CDR3, the DNA is TGTGCCAGCAGCCCACAGGGCGACTATGGCTACACCTTC.

The chain combines TRBV30 with TRBJ1-2; 7 nucleotides agree with TRBD1. The CDR3 is 16 amino acids. Germline assignment: CDR1 GTSNPN and CDR2 SVGIG (reference sequence). V lost 0 bases and J lost 8; bases outside the gene matches: 15. The CDR3 DNA reads TGTGCCTGGAGTGTATCCTTCGCGGGACAGAGGTCCGGCTACACCTTC. Its protein product is CAWSVSFAGQRSGYTF.

The chain couples TRBV11-2 to TRBJ2-2; D might be TRBD2 (6 bases). With 7 bases removed from V and 2 bases from J, the gap between germline ends came to 14 bases. This CDR3 has 15 residues. The germline CDR1 and CDR2 sequences are SGHAT and FQNNGV. The chain's CDR3 is CASMLGTLNTGELFF. CDR3 sequence (DNA): TGTGCCAGCATGCTTGGGACTCTCAACACCGGGGAGCTGTTTTTT.

In this sample, this clonotype turned up many times. The rearrangement uses TRBV12-3 or TRBV12-4 and TRBJ2-1; 10 positions match TRBD2. Germline trimming cut 2 bases from V and 7 bases from J; bases unmatched to any gene: 8. This CDR3 comprises 16 residues. The CDR3 region is CASSLLAGGKLNEQFF. Here the CDR3 DNA reads TGTGCCAGCAGTTTATTAGCGGGAGGAAAACTGAATGAGCAGTTCTTC.

The chain employs TRBV3-1 and TRBJ1-2; D may be TRBD1 (6 bases). Germline V gene lookup returns CDR1 LGHDT and CDR2 YNNKEL (reference sequence). The CDR3 spans 18 residues. V was cut by 11 bases and J by 4 bases, with 32 bases left in between. This CDR3 is CASCQASGANKILYGYTF. Written as DNA, the CDR3 is TGTGCCTCCTGCCAAGCATCGGGGGCAAACAAGATCCTCTATGGCTACACCTTC.

This clonotype was seen many times. The rearrangement links TRBV7-2 to TRBJ2-1; 7 bases match TRBD1. Germline V gene data show CDR1 as SGHTA and CDR2 as FQGNSA. V lost 2 bases to trimming and J lost 10 bases; unmatched junction nucleotides: 2. This CDR3 is built from 12 residues. The CDR3, as DNA: TGTGCCAGCAGCTTAAGAGGGGGCGAGCAGTTCTTC. Translated: CASSLRGGEQFF.

This rearrangement joins TRBV19 to TRBJ1-1; D may be TRBD1 (5 bases). Germline CDR1 and CDR2: LNHDA and SQIVND (reference sequence). There are 16 residues in the CDR3. Trimming stripped 7 bases from V and 4 bases from J, with 22 bases between. The CDR3 coding sequence is TGTGCCAGTATCGATTCGGCGGGGGGGGGATTCACTGAAGCTTTCTTT. Translating it yields CASIDSAGGGFTEAFF.

This clonotype appeared many times. The CDR3 loop is CASSLTRLYNEQFF. In DNA form, the CDR3 reads TGTGCCAGCAGCTTAACACGACTTTACAATGAGCAGTTCTTC. The gene calls are TRBV7-2 and TRBJ2-1; no definite D call. The V and J ends lost 2 bases and 4 bases respectively, with 9 bases between them. Germline CDR1 is SGHTA and CDR2 is FQGNSA. The CDR3 has 14 amino acids.

This clonotype was picked up a small number of times. This sequence joins TRBV6-1 and TRBJ2-7; D not certain. V lost 8 bases, J lost 2 bases, and 7 bases lay in between. CDR1 MNHNS and CDR2 SASEGT come from the germline V gene. CDR3 size: 11 residues. The CDR3 is CASYSPYEQYF. In nucleotides, the CDR3 is TGTGCCAGCTACAGCCCCTACGAGCAGTACTTC.

This clonotype was recorded at least ten times. The rearrangement links TRBV7-2 to TRBJ2-1; tentatively, D is TRBD1 (5 bases). Germline loops: CDR1 SGHTA, CDR2 FQGNSA. V shed 3 bases and J shed 0 bases, with 12 bases lying between them. CDR3 length equals 16 residues. This chain's CDR3 is CASSFQGWGSYNEQFF. The CDR3 DNA is TGTGCCAGCAGCTTTCAGGGATGGGGCTCCTACAATGAGCAGTTCTTC.

This clonotype has only a few counts. The genes are TRBV5-6 and TRBJ1-1; tentative D call: TRBD1 (6 bases). CDR3 length: 14 amino acids. Deletions cut 1 base from V and 8 bases from J, with 15 bases between. Germline lookup yields CDR1 SGHDT and CDR2 YYEEEE. The CDR3 DNA reads as TGTGCCAGCAGCTTGTCGGCAGGGGTGAGCGAAGCTTTCTTT. Translating gives CASSLSAGVSEAFF.